This TCR beta chain was sequenced in a study of OX40 agonist ivuxolimab in advanced cancers. Study information: Patients were treated with ivuxolimab, an agonistic anti-OX40 (CD134) antibody. Patients were over 65% male with ages about 23 to 90, mean approximately 62. The study, taken as a whole, reports: Relative to CD4+ cells, CD8+ T cells on average had more expanded clones.

Samples were taken at baseline and on day 1 of cycles 4 and 7. Using immunoSEQ multiplex PCR, the repertoire was profiled, and TCRdb retains in-frame clones only, with some absent. In the table there are about 78,000 clones, roughly 84% of which are singletons. This clone is a singleton in its sample. Its antigen is not identified. The CDR3 covers 14 residues. The V gene lost 6 bases and the J gene lost 2 bases, with 11 bases spanning the gap. Germline CDR1 reads MDHEN; CDR2 reads SYDVKM. The sequences come from CD4+ or CD8+ T cells sorted from blood, collected in a trial of the OX40 agonist ivuxolimab. The receptor was derived from an adult with an advanced solid tumor such as melanoma, head and neck, liver or kidney cancer. The J gene is TRBJ2-1, the V gene TRBV28; TRBD1 or TRBD2 may be the D gene (5 bases each). The CDR3 protein is CASSLGTTYNEQFF. CDR3 sequence (DNA): TGTGCCAGCAGCCTGGGGACGACCTACAATGAGCAGTTCTTC.